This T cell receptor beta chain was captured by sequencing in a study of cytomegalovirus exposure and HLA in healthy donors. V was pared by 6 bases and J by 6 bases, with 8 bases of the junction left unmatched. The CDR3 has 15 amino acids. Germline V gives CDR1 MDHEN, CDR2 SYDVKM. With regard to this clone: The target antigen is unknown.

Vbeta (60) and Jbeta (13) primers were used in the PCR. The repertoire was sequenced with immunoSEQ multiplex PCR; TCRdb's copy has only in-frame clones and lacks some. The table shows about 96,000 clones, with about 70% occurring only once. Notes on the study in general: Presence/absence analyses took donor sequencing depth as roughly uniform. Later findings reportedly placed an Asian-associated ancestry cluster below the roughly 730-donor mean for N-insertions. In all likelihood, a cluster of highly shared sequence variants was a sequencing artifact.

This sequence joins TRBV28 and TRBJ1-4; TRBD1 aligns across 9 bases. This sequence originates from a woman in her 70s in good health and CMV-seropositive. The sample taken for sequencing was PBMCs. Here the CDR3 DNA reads TGTGCCAGCAGCGCCGCCGGGACAGGGCATGAAAAACTGTTTTTT. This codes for CASSAAGTGHEKLFF.